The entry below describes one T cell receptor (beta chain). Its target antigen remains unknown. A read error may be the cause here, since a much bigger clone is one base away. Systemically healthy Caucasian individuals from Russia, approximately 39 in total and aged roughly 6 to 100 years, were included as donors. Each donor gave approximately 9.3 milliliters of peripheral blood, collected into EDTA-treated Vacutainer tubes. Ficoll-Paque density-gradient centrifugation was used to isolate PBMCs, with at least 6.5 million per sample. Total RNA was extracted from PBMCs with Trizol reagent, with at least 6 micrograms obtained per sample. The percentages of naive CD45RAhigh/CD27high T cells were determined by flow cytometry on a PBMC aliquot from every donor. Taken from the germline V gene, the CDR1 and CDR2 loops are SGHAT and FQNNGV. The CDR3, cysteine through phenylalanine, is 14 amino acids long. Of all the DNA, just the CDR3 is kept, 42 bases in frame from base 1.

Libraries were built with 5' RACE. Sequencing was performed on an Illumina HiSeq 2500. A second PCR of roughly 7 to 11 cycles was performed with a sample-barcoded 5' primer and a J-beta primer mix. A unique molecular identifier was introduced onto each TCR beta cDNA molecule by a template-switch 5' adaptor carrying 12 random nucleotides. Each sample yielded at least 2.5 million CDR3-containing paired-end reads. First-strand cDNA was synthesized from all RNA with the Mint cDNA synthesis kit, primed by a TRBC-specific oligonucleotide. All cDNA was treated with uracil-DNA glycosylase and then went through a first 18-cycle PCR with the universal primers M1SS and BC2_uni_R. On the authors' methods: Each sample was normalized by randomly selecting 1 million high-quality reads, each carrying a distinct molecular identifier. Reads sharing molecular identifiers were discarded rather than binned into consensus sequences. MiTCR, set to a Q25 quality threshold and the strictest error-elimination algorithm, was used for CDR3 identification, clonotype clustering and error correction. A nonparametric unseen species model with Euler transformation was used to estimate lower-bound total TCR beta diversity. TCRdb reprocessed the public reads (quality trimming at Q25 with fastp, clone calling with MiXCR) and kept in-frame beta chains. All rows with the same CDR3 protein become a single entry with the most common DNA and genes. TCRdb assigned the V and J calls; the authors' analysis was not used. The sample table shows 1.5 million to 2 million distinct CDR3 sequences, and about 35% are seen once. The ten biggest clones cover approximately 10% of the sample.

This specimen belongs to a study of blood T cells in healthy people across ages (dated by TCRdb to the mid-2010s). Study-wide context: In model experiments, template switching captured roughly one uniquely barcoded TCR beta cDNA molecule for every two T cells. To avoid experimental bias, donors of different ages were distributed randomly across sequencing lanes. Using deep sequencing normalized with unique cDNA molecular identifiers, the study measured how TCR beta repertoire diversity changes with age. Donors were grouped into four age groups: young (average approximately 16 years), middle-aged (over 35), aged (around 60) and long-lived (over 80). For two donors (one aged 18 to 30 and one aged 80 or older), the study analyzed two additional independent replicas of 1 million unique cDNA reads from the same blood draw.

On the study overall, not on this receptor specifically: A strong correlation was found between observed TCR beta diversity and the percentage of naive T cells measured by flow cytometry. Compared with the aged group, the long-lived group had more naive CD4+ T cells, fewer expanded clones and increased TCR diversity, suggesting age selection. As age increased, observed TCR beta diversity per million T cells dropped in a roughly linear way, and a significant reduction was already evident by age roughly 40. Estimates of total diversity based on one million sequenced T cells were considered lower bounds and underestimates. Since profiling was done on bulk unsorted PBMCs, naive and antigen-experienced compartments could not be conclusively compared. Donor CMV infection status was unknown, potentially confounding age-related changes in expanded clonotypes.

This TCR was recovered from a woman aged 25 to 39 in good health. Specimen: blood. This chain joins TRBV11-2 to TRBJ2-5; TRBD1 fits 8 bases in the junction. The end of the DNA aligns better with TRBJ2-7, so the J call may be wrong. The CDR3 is CVSSLDRGTYEQYF. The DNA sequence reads TGTGTCAGCAGCTTAGACAGGGGAACCTACGAGCAGTACTTC.